The rows below give T cell receptor beta chains drawn from one sample of a study of blood T cells in healthy people across ages. TCRdb processed the 5' RACE reads anew with MiXCR; each CDR3 protein has one entry. The table records 800,000 to 1,000,000 distinct CDR3 sequences, approximately 49% of them present only once. Sequenced sample: blood. These receptors were taken from a man aged 25-45 years in good health. Each CDR3 is given with its conserved first and last residue. The D gene is left open where the match is weak. Some rows have no size entry. The others give once, few or many, or a class for an expanded clone.

v_gene,len,j_gene,d_gene,abundance,CDR3nt,CDR3aa
TRBV5-1,16,TRBJ2-1,TRBD2,-,TGCGCCAGCAGCCAGGGACTAGCGGAGGGGCGCGATGAGCAGTTCTTC,CASSQGLAEGRDEQFF
TRBV5-1,15,TRBJ2-5,TRBD2,-,TGCGCCAGCAGGGAAGCGGGGTACGTAGAAGAGACCCAGTACTTC,CASREAGYVEETQYF
TRBV20-1,13,TRBJ2-5,TRBD1,few,TGCAGTGCTAGAAGCCAGGGGGCTGAGACCCAGTACTTC,CSARSQGAETQYF
TRBV6-1,17,TRBJ2-1,TRBD2,few,TGTGCCAGCAGGCCTAAGACTAGCGGGGGGGTCTACAATGAGCAGTTCTTC,CASRPKTSGGVYNEQFF
TRBV4-2,15,TRBJ1-2,TRBD1,many,TGTGCCAGCAGCCAGATCGGGGACAGGGGAGGAGGCTACACCTTC,CASSQIGDRGGGYTF
TRBV20-1,14,TRBJ1-2,TRBD1,-,TGCAGTCTCGGACAGGGGGCGCAGGGCTATGGCTACACCTTC,CSLGQGAQGYGYTF
TRBV27,15,TRBJ2-3,-,many,TGTGCCAGCAGCCCTCACCAGATTGGATCAGATACGCAGTATTTT,CASSPHQIGSDTQYF
TRBV29-1,13,TRBJ1-1,-,few,TGCAGCGTTGCTAGCAGGAGGAACACTGAAGCTTTCTTT,CSVASRRNTEAFF
TRBV9,16,TRBJ2-1,TRBD2,many,TGTGCCAGCAGCGTAGGTGGCGGGGGGGGGTTAGGTGAGCAGTTCTTC,CASSVGGGGGLGEQFF
TRBV15,15,TRBJ1-1,-,-,TGTGCCACCAGCAGAGATGCACGAGTGATCACTGAAGCTTTCTTT,CATSRDARVITEAFF
TRBV29-1,12,TRBJ2-1,TRBD1,-,TGCAGCGCTCGGGACAGTTCCTACGAGCAGTTCTTC,CSARDSSYEQFF
TRBV10-3,15,TRBJ2-2,TRBD1,-,TGTGCCATCAGCCCGGGACAGGAGAACACCGGGGAGCTGTTTTTT,CAISPGQENTGELFF
TRBV20-1,16,TRBJ1-4,-,few,TGCAGTGCTAGAGACAGATGGAGGGGAGCTAATGAAAAACTGTTTTTT,CSARDRWRGANEKLFF
TRBV27,16,TRBJ1-6,-,-,TGTGCCAGCAGGACGGGAGGCCGGGAAAGGAATTCACCCCTCCACTTT,CASRTGGRERNSPLHF
TRBV10-3,12,TRBJ2-7,TRBD1,few,TGTGCCATAGGACAGGGGTCCTACGAGCAGTACTTC,CAIGQGSYEQYF
TRBV20-1,16,TRBJ2-7,-,-,TGCAGTGCTAGAACGGGGACCACAAAAAATCCCTACGAGCAGTACTTC,CSARTGTTKNPYEQYF
TRBV20-1,15,TRBJ2-5,TRBD1,-,TGCAGTGCTATTACAGGGGGATTCTTATCGGAGACCCAGTACTTC,CSAITGGFLSETQYF
TRBV30,13,TRBJ2-5,TRBD2,-,TGTGCCCTACAGCGGGGGTCCCAAGAGACCCAGTACTTC,CALQRGSQETQYF
TRBV4-3,14,TRBJ2-7,-,few,TGCGCCAGCAGCCAAGATTTCGGAGTATACGAGCAGTACTTC,CASSQDFGVYEQYF
TRBV20-1,15,TRBJ2-7,TRBD2,-,TGCAGTGCTAGTAGACTAGCGGGGGGGTCCTACGAGCAGTACTTC,CSASRLAGGSYEQYF
TRBV27,16,TRBJ2-1,-,-,TGTGCCAGCACCCTAGCCGGGGGCGGTATCTACAATGAGCAGTTCTTC,CASTLAGGGIYNEQFF
TRBV19,15,TRBJ2-1,-,-,TGTGCCACCGGGGCTAGCGAGGAATTCTACAATGAGCAGTTCTTC,CATGASEEFYNEQFF
TRBV4-2,16,TRBJ2-7,TRBD2,few,TGTGCCAGCAGCCAAGATTTGGGACTAGGCTCCTACGAGCAGTACTTC,CASSQDLGLGSYEQYF
TRBV7-2,16,TRBJ2-7,TRBD2,-,TGTGCCAGCAGCTTAGCCCTAGCGGGAGTTCCCCACGAGCAGTACTTC,CASSLALAGVPHEQYF
TRBV20-1,16,TRBJ2-3,TRBD2,-,TGCAGTGCTAGACTTCCTGGACTAGCGGGTCCGGATACGCAGTATTTT,CSARLPGLAGPDTQYF
TRBV7-3,15,TRBJ2-1,TRBD2,-,TGTGCCAGCAGCCCCTCTCCCGGGGGGGCCTATGAGCAGTTCTTC,CASSPSPGGAYEQFF
TRBV20-1,14,TRBJ2-3,TRBD1,-,TGCAGTGCTAGAGCGGGACAGGTTTCAGATACGCAGTATTTT,CSARAGQVSDTQYF
TRBV4-1,17,TRBJ2-7,TRBD1,-,TGCGCCAGCAGCCAAGATGCGGCGGGGACAGGATCCTACGAGCAGTACTTC,CASSQDAAGTGSYEQYF
TRBV7-2,12,TRBJ2-1,-,many,TGTGCCAGCAGCTTAAGGGGGGATGAGCAGTTCTTC,CASSLRGDEQFF
TRBV3-1,11,TRBJ2-7,-,-,TGTACCAGCAGTATTTCCTACGAGCAGTACTTC,CTSSISYEQYF
TRBV18,15,TRBJ1-2,-,-,TGTGCCAGCTCGCCGGAGGGCTTAGTTACTTATGGCTACACCTTC,CASSPEGLVTYGYTF
TRBV6-1,15,TRBJ2-7,TRBD1,-,TGTGCCAGCAGTGAATCTGAGGACAGGCCCAGGGAGCAGTACTTC,CASSESEDRPREQYF
TRBV28,15,TRBJ2-7,-,-,TGTGCCAGCAGCCCGCTCGGGACTGAGACCTACGAGCAGTACTTC,CASSPLGTETYEQYF
TRBV9,16,TRBJ2-1,-,-,TGTGCCAGCAGCGTAGAAGGTAGCCACACCTACAATGAGCAGTTCTTC,CASSVEGSHTYNEQFF
TRBV5-1,20,TRBJ2-1,-,once,TGCGCCAGCAGCCGCGGAGGGAAAATGGGGAATTACAGGGTCTACAATGAGCAGTTCTTC,CASSRGGKMGNYRVYNEQFF
TRBV12-3/TRBV12-4,16,TRBJ1-5,-,-,TGTGCCAGCAGTTTTTCGTCGGGCACTAGCAATCAGCCCCAGCATTTT,CASSFSSGTSNQPQHF
TRBV7-9,8,TRBJ2-4,-,-,TGTGCCAGCAGCCCTGAGTACTTC,CASSPEYF
TRBV24-1,15,TRBJ2-3,-,-,TGTGCCACCAGTGTCCACAGGGAGGTTGCAGATACGCAGTATTTT,CATSVHREVADTQYF
TRBV9,16,TRBJ1-4,-,-,TGTGCCAGCAGCGGCGAAAAGGGGGTTTCTAATGAAAAACTGTTTTTT,CASSGEKGVSNEKLFF
TRBV7-2,16,TRBJ2-7,TRBD1,few,TGTGCCAGCAGCCCTTGGACAGGTATTAGCTCCTACGAGCAGTACTTC,CASSPWTGISSYEQYF
TRBV20-1,17,TRBJ2-7,TRBD2,few,TGCAGTGCTAGACGTGGGACTAGCGGGAACCGACTGTACGAGCAGTACTTC,CSARRGTSGNRLYEQYF
TRBV4-2,16,TRBJ1-4,-,many,TGTGCCAGCAGCCAAGATCAGGGGACCGGGGATGAAAAACTGTTTTTT,CASSQDQGTGDEKLFF
TRBV27,16,TRBJ2-5,TRBD2,-,TGTGCCAGCTTGCCGGCTAGCGGGGGGATCCAAGAGACCCAGTACTTC,CASLPASGGIQETQYF
TRBV11-2,16,TRBJ2-1,TRBD1,-,TGTGCCAGCAGCACCAGGCGGGACAGGTCAAACAATGAGCAGTTCTTC,CASSTRRDRSNNEQFF
TRBV5-5,11,TRBJ1-2,-,-,TGTGCCAGCAACACGCACTATGGCTACACCTTC,CASNTHYGYTF
TRBV24-1,12,TRBJ2-4,-,-,TGTGCCACCAGTGATCCGGAGGAAAGGGTGTACTTC,CATSDPEERVYF
TRBV27,15,TRBJ2-7,-,many,TGTGCCAGCAGTTTGAAAGGGACGGACAATAGTGAGCAGTACTTC,CASSLKGTDNSEQYF
TRBV5-1,15,TRBJ2-2,-,-,TGCGCCAGCAGCTGGACAGCCCTCGACACCGGGGAGCTGTTTTTT,CASSWTALDTGELFF
TRBV4-1,15,TRBJ2-1,-,-,TGCGCCAGCAGTCCTAAGGTAGTGGGATACAATGAGCAGTTCTTC,CASSPKVVGYNEQFF
TRBV7-3,16,TRBJ2-1,TRBD1,few,TGTGCCAGCAGCTTATTGGGGGCAGGGGGTTACAATGAGCAGTTCTTC,CASSLLGAGGYNEQFF
TRBV5-1,17,TRBJ2-3,TRBD2,-,TGCGCCAGCAGCTTGGCTCTAGCGGTATATAGCACAGATACGCAGTATTTT,CASSLALAVYSTDTQYF
TRBV27,13,TRBJ2-7,TRBD2,-,TGTGCCAGCAGCTTAACGTGGGAGGGCGAGCAGTACTTC,CASSLTWEGEQYF
TRBV4-1,16,TRBJ2-5,-,-,TGCGCCAGCAGCCACCCAATACAGGGAATCCAAGAGGCTCAGTACTTC,CASSHPIQGIQEAQYF
TRBV12-3/TRBV12-4,15,TRBJ1-2,-,-,TGTGCCAGCAGTTTAGTCCCATACCAACCCCCAGGCTACACCTTC,CASSLVPYQPPGYTF
TRBV5-6,13,TRBJ1-2,-,-,TGTGCCAGCAGCTTGGACAGGCACTATGGCTACACCTTC,CASSLDRHYGYTF
TRBV5-1,13,TRBJ2-5,-,-,TGCGCCAGCAGCTTCAGCGTGCGGGAGACCCAGTACTTC,CASSFSVRETQYF
TRBV21-1,15,TRBJ1-2,-,-,TGTGCCAGCAGCACTCAAGGACTGGGGGGAGGAGGCTACACCTTC,CASSTQGLGGGGYTF
TRBV5-6,14,TRBJ2-7,-,once,TGTGCCAGCAGCTTGGGGGTAGTCTCCTACGAGCAGTACTTC,CASSLGVVSYEQYF
TRBV2,16,TRBJ2-1,TRBD2,-,TGTGCCAGCAGTGAGCCGGGGGGGAGCTCCTACAATGAGCAGTTCTTC,CASSEPGGSSYNEQFF